This T cell receptor (beta chain) is drawn from a study of blood T cell repertoires in COVID-19. Study context: COVID-19 samples, acute and convalescent, were from the United States, Italy and Spain. In each case, the material was cDNA or gDNA derived from T cells, B-cell-depleted T cells, or PBMCs.

Sequencing was performed with immunoSEQ multiplex PCR; in TCRdb, only in-frame clones are kept and a portion is missing. The sample holds 250,000 to 350,000 clones, 85% to 90% seen once. The CDR3 consists of 16 residues. In germline, CDR1 is SEHNR, CDR2 FQNEAQ (reference sequence). V was pared by 4 bases and J by 5 bases, with 13 bases of the junction left unmatched. Those enrolled in Seattle joined during active infection and were followed longitudinally afterward. The TCR originated in a woman aged 50 to 60 with COVID-19, enrolled during active disease. The chain joins TRBV7-9 to TRBJ2-5; 7 bases map to TRBD1. Sequencing input: peripheral blood. The CDR3 region is CASSSNDRALGETQYF. DNA for the CDR3: TGTGCCAGCAGCTCCAATGACAGGGCCCTTGGGGAGACCCAGTACTTC.